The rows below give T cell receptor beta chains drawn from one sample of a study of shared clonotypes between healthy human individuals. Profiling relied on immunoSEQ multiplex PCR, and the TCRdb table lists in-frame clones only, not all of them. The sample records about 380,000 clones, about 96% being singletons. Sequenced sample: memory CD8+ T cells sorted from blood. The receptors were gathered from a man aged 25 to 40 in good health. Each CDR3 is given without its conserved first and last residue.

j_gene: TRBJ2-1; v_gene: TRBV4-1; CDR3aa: ASSPADNEQF
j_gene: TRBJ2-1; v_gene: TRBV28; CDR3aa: ASRVSYNEQF
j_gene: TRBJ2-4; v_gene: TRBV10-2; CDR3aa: ASSEGLAAFSLAKNIQY
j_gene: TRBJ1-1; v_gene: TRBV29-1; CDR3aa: SANYPTLYSGEAF
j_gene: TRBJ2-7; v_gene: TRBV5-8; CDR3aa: ASSPGGEQY
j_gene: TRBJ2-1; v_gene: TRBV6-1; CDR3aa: ASGRRISHNEQF
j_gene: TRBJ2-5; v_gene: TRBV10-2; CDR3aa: ASSTTSMVAQY
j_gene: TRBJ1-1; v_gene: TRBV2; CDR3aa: ATTRQEVTEAF
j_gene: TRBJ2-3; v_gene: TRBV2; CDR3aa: ASGGGSTDTQY
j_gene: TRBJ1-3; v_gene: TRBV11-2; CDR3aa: ASSLTGGRADTGNTIY
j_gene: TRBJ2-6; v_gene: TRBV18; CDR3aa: ASSPGTASGANVLT
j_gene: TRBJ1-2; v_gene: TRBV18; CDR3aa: ASSPDRALNYGYT
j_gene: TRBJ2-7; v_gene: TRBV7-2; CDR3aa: ASSLGTSGRGEQY
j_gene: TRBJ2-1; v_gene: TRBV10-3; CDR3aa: AIASGRAGEQF
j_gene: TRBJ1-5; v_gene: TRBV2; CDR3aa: ASSQTSGGPQH
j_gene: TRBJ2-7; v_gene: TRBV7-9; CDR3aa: ASSFPGTGREQY
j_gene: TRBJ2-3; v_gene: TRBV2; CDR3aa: ASSSAGYTDTQY
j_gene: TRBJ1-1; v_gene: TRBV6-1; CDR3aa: ASRENTEAF
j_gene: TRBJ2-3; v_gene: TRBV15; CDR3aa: ATSRDQAGATSTDTQY
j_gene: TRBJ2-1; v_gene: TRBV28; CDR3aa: ASSLGLRPYNEQF
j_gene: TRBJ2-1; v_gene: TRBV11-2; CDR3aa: ASGPQKPSYNEQF
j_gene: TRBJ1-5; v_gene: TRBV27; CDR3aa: ASSLDRLNQPQH
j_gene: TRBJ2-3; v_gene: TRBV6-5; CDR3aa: ASSRLAVSTDTQY
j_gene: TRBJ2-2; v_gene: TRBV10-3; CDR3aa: AISESGPGELF
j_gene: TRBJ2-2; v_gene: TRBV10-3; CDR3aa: AIRSITENTGELF
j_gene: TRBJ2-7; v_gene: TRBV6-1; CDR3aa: ASSEAGPYEQY
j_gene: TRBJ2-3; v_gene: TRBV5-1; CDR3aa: ASSFGRDTDTQY
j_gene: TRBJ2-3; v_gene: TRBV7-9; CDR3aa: ASSLGREDTQY
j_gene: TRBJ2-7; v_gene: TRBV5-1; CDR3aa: ASSLAGGTYEQY
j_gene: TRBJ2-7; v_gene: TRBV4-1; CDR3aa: ASSQEWESGQGVLYEQY
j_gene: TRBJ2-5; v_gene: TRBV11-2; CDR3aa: ASSLVGETQY
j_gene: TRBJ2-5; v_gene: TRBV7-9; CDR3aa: ASSWTSEETQY
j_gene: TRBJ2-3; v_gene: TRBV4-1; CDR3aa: ASSQLPGLASNTQY
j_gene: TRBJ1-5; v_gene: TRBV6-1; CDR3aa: ASRPGQNQPQH
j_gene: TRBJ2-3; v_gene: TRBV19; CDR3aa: ASSIEPHTGGITDTQY
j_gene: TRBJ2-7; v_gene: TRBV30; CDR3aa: AWSLGGEPHEQY
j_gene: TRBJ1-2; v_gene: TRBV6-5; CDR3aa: ASSYWVDNGYT